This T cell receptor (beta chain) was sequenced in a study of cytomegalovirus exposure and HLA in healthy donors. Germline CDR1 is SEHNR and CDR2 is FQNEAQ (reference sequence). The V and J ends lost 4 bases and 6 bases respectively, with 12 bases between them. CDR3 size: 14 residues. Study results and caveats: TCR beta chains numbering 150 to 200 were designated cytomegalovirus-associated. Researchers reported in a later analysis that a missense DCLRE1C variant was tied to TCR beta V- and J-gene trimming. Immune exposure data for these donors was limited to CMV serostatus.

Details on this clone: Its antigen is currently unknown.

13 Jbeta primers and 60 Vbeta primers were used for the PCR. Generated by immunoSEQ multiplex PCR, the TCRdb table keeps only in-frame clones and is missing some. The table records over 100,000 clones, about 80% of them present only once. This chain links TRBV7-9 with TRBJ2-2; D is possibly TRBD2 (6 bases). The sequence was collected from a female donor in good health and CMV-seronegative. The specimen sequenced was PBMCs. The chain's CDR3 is CASSSIAGSGELFF. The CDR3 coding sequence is TGTGCCAGCAGCTCTATCGCGGGATCCGGGGAGCTGTTTTTT. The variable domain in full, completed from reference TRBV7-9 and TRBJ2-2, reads DTGVSQNPRHKITKRGQNVTFRCDPISEHNRLYWYRQTLGQGPEFLTYFQNEAQLEKSRLLSDRFSAERPKGSFSTLEIQRTEQGDSAMYLCASSSIAGSGELFFGEGSRLTVL.